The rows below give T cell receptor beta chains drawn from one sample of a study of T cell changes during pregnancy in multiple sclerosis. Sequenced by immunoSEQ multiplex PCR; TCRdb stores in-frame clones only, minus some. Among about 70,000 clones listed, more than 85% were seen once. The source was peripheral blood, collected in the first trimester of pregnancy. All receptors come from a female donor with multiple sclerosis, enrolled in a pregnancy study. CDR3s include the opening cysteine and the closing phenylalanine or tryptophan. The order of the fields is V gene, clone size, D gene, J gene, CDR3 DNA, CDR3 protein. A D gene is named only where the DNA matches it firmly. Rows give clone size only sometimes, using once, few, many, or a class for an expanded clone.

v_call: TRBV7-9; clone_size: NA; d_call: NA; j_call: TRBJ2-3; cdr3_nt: TGTGCCAGCAGCTTCGGACAAACCACAGATACGCAGTATTTT; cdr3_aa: CASSFGQTTDTQYF
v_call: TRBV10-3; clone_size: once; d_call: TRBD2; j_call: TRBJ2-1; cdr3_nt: TGTGCCATCGGAGGACTAGCGGGAGACTACAATGAGCAGTTCTTC; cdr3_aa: CAIGGLAGDYNEQFF
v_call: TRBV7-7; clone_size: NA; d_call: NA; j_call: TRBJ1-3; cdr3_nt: TGTGCCAGCAGCTTAGCCCTAGGTGGAAACACCATATATTTT; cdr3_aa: CASSLALGGNTIYF
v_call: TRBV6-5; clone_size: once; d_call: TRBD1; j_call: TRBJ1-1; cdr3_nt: TGTGCCAGCAGTTACTCGACAGGGGGCTACTCTGAAGCTTTCTTT; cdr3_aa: CASSYSTGGYSEAFF
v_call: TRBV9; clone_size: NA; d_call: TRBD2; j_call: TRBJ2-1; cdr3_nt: TGTGCCAGCAGCGCCCGGGGACTAGCGGGGATCAATGAGCAGTTCTTC; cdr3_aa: CASSARGLAGINEQFF
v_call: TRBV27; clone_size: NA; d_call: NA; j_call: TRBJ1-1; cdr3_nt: TGTGCCAGCAGTGCGACAGTGAACACTGAAGCTTTCTTT; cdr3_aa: CASSATVNTEAFF
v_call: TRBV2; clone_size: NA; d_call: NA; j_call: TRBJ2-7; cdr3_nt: TGTGCCAGCAGCTTAGTTCCGCTGCTCTACGAGCAGTACTTC; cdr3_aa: CASSLVPLLYEQYF
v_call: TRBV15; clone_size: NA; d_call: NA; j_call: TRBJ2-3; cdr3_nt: TGTGCCACCAGCAGACCACAGGGGGGGGAAGCAGATACGCAGTATTTT; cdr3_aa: CATSRPQGGEADTQYF
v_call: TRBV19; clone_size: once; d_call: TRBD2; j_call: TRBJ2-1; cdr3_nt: TGTGCCAGTAGTATCGGACTAGCGGGAGGGAGATACAATGAGCAGTTCTTC; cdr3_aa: CASSIGLAGGRYNEQFF
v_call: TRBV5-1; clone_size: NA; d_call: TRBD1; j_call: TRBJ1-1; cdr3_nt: TGCGCCAGCAGCCCGTCCGTGGGACAGGGGGACACTGAAGCTTTCTTT; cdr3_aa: CASSPSVGQGDTEAFF
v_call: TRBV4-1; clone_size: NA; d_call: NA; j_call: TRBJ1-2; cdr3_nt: TGCGCCAGCAGCCAAGATACTGCTAACTATGGCTACACCTTC; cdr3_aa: CASSQDTANYGYTF
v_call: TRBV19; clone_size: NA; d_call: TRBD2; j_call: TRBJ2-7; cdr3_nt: TGTGCCAGTAGTATTGAGAGCGGGAGCGGATACGAGCAGTACTTC; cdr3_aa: CASSIESGSGYEQYF
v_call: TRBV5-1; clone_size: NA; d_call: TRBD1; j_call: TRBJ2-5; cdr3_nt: TGCGCCAGCAGCCCAAGGACAGGGAGGGAGACCCAGTACTTC; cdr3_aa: CASSPRTGRETQYF
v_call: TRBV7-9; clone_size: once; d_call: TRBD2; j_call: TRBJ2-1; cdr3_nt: TGTGCCAGCAGCTTACAGACGGGTAGCGGGGGGGTCTACAATGAGCAGTTCTTC; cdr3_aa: CASSLQTGSGGVYNEQFF
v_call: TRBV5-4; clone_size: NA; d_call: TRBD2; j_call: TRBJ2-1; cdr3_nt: TGTGCCACCGATCTAGCGGGAGGTGAGGATGAGCAGTTCTTC; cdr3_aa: CATDLAGGEDEQFF
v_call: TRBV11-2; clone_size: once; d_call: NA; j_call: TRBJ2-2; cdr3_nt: TGTGCCAGCAGCTTAGGTCTGGACACCTGGACCGGGGAGCTGTTTTTT; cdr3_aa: CASSLGLDTWTGELFF
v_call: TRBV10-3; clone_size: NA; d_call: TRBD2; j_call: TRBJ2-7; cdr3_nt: TGTGCCATCAGCGGGACTACCTACGAGCAGTACTTC; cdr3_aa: CAISGTTYEQYF
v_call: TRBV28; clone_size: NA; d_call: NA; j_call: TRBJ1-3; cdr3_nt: TGTGCCAGCAGTTTAGCAGGGGCTAACGGAAACACCATATATTTT; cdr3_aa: CASSLAGANGNTIYF
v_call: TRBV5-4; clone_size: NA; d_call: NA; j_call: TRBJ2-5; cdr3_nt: TGTGCCAGCAGCTTCTCTACTAAGAGGTCAGAGACCCAGTACTTC; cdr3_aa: CASSFSTKRSETQYF